This T cell receptor beta chain comes out of a study of cytomegalovirus exposure and HLA in healthy donors. V shed 3 bases, J shed 8 bases, and the junction held 10 bases outside the gene matches. Germline values: CDR1 SGHNT, CDR2 YYREEE (reference sequence). CDR3 size: 14 residues. The PCR used 60 Vbeta and 13 Jbeta primers. The assay was immunoSEQ multiplex PCR, and TCRdb's table has in-frame clones only and misses some. The table records around 150,000 clones, over 60% of them present only once. The rearrangement joins TRBV5-4 to TRBJ1-2; 7 positions match TRBD1. The TCR comes from a man under 40 in good health and CMV-seronegative. Sample: PBMCs. The CDR3 spells CASSSGLRGQGYTF. CDR3 nucleotides: TGTGCCAGCAGCTCGGGCCTTAGGGGGCAGGGCTACACCTTC.